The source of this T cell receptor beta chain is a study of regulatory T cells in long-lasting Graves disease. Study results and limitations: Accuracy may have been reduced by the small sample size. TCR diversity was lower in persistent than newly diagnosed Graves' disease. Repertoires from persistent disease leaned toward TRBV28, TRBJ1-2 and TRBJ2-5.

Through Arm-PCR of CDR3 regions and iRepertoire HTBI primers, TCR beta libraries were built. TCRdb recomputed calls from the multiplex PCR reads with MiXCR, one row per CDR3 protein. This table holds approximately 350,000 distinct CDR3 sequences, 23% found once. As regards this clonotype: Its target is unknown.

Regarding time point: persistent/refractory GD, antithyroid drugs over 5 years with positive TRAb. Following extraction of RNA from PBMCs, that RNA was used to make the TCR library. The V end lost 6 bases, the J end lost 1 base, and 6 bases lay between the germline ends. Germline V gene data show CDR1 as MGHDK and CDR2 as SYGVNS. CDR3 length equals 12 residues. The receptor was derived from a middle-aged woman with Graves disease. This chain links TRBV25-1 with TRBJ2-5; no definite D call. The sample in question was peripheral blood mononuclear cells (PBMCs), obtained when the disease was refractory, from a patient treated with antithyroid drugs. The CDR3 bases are TGTGCCAGCAGGCCGGGCCAAGAGACCCAGTACTTC. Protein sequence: CASRPGQETQYF. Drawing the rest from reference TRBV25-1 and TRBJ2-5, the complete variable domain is EADIYQTPRYLVIGTGKKITLECSQTMGHDKMYWYQQDPGMELHLIHYSYGVNSTEKGDLSSESTVSRIRTEHFPLTLESARPSHTSQYLCASRPGQETQYFGPGTRLLVL.